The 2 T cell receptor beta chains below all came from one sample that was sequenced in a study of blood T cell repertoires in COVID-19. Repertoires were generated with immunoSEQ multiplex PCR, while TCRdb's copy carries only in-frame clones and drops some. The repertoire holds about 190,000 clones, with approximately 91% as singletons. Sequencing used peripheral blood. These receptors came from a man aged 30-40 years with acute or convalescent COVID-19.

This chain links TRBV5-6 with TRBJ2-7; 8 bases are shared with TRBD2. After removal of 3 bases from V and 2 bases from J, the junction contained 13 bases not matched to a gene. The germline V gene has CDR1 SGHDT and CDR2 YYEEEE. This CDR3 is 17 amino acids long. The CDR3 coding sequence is TGTGCCAGCAGCTACCCCTTTCTAGCGGGCCTAACCTACGAGCAGTACTTC. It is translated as CASSYPFLAGLTYEQYF.

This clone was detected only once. The DNA of the CDR3 is TGTGCCAGCAGTATTGACAGGGGGGGCACTGAAGCTTTCTTT. The encoded protein is CASSIDRGGTEAFF. The chain has TRBV6-5 and TRBJ1-1; TRBD1 aligns across 9 bases. Per the germline V gene, CDR1 is MNHEY and CDR2 is SVGAGI. With 5 bases clipped from V and 4 bases from J, the junction kept 5 bases outside the gene matches. This CDR3 spans 14 amino acids.